The 11 T cell receptor beta chains given below trace back to one sample, sequenced in a study of blood T cell repertoires in COVID-19. Clones were read by immunoSEQ multiplex PCR, and TCRdb kept only the in-frame ones, dropping some. The table includes 350,000 to 450,000 clones, 80% to 90% detected once. Sequenced sample: PBMCs or T cells enriched from blood (not recorded which). The source is a man between 40 and 49 years old in a cohort exposed to, infected with or recovered from COVID-19 (not recorded which).

This chain joins TRBV28 and TRBJ1-2; the match to TRBD1 covers 7 bases. CDR1 MDHEN and CDR2 SYDVKM come from the germline V gene. This CDR3 spans 15 amino acids. V trimming: 6 bases; J trimming: 4 bases; junction bases outside the gene matches: 11. The DNA of the CDR3 is TGTGCCAGCAGCCCAGGGGGGTGGGATGGCTATGGCTACACCTTC. This encodes CASSPGGWDGYGYTF.

The V call is TRBV27, the J call TRBJ1-4; 8 positions agree with TRBD1. CDR3 length: 14 amino acids. Germline V gene data show CDR1 as MNHEY and CDR2 as SMNVEV (reference sequence). Unmatched junction bases numbered 7, after V lost 6 bases and J lost 7 bases. CDR3 residues: CASSYRGIGEKLFF. In DNA, the CDR3 is TGTGCCAGCAGCTACAGGGGGATCGGTGAAAAACTGTTTTTT.

The gene calls are TRBV7-6 and TRBJ1-1, with TRBD1 identical over 9 bases. This CDR3 comprises 14 residues. After removal of 4 bases from V and 4 bases from J, the junction contained 4 bases not matched to a gene. Germline CDR1 SGHVS, CDR2 FNYEAQ. The CDR3 region has the DNA TGTGCCAGCAGCTACAGGGGGCTCAGCACTGAAGCTTTCTTT. As protein: CASSYRGLSTEAFF. Using reference TRBV7-6 and TRBJ1-1 for the parts outside the CDR3, the full variable domain is GAGVSQSPRYKVTKRGQDVALRCDPISGHVSLYWYRQALGQGPEFLTYFNYEAQQDKSGLPNDRFSAERPEGSISTLTIQRTEQRDSAMYRCASSYRGLSTEAFFGQGTRLTVV.

This sequence joins TRBV28 and TRBJ1-1; no clear D gene. This CDR3 has 15 residues. Trimming stripped 6 bases from V and 1 base from J, with 15 bases between. The germline V gene encodes CDR1 MDHEN and CDR2 SYDVKM. This CDR3 is CASSLPLLRNTEAFF. Written as DNA, the CDR3 is TGTGCCAGCAGCCTCCCCCTATTAAGGAACACTGAAGCTTTCTTT.

This chain links TRBV9 with TRBJ2-1; 13 bases are shared with TRBD2. The CDR3 length is 15 residues. J was trimmed by 4 bases and V by 3 bases; bases with no gene match: 1. CDR1 and CDR2 from the germline V gene are SGDLS and YYNGEE. CDR3 loop: CASSEGLAGYNEQFF. Here the CDR3 DNA reads TGTGCCAGCAGCGAGGGACTAGCGGGGTACAATGAGCAGTTCTTC.

The CDR3 DNA follows: TGTGCCAGCAGCAGGGACAGACAAGAGACCCAGTACTTC. Protein: CASSRDRQETQYF. The chain employs TRBV5-8 and TRBJ2-5; 7 positions match TRBD1. There are 13 residues in the CDR3. The V gene end was trimmed by 4 bases and the J gene end by 2 bases; junction bases not matched to a gene: 2. CDR1 and CDR2 (germline): SGHTS, YDEGEE.

This chain links TRBV2 with TRBJ1-3; D is undetermined. The germline gives CDR1 SNHLY, CDR2 FYNNEI. Deletions cut 7 bases from V and 0 bases from J, with 7 bases between. The CDR3 totals 13 residues. The DNA of the CDR3 is TGTGCCAGCACACGGGTCTCTGGAAACACCATATATTTT. Translated: CASTRVSGNTIYF.

The chain couples TRBV5-1 to TRBJ2-5, with a possible D match to TRBD1 (5 bases). Trimming shortened V by 0 bases and J by 4 bases, and 10 bases separated the two germline ends. The V gene's germline CDR1 is SGHRS and CDR2 YFSETQ. This CDR3 comprises 14 residues. CDR3 in DNA: TGCGCCAGCAGCTTGGCAGCAGGGTTAGAGACCCAGTACTTC. It yields the protein CASSLAAGLETQYF.

This chain links TRBV30 with TRBJ2-7; 7 bases map to TRBD2. The germline V gene has CDR1 GTSNPN and CDR2 SVGIG (reference sequence). The V and J ends lost 2 bases and 2 bases, in that order; junction bases with no gene match: 6. CDR3 length equals 14 residues. This chain's CDR3 is CAWSPRLATYEQYF. The CDR3 DNA sequence: TGTGCCTGGAGTCCACGACTAGCAACCTACGAGCAGTACTTC.

The chain couples TRBV5-4 to TRBJ1-1; a weak D match, TRBD1 (5 bases). The V gene lost 2 bases and the J gene lost 10 bases, with 15 bases spanning the gap. This CDR3 region has 13 residues. The germline gives CDR1 SGHNT, CDR2 YYREEE (reference sequence). The CDR3 DNA reads as TGTGCCAGCAGCTTCAGCAGGGATCGTTTAGCTTTCTTT. Translating gives CASSFSRDRLAFF.

J is TRBJ2-2 and V is TRBV19; D remains ambiguous. Per germline, CDR1 LNHDA and CDR2 SQIVND (reference sequence). V lost 0 bases to trimming and J lost 6 bases, with 14 bases between them. This CDR3 spans 16 amino acids. The DNA for the CDR3 is TGTGCCAGTAGTATAGAAGGAGCCCGGCAATCCGGGGAGCTGTTTTTT. It encodes CASSIEGARQSGELFF.